These T cell receptor beta chains were read from a single sample in a study of blood T cell repertoires in COVID-19. The method was immunoSEQ multiplex PCR; TCRdb's version includes in-frame clones alone and lacks a portion of them. The data hold 250,000 to 300,000 clones, with about 88% observed a single time. Sequencing was carried out using peripheral blood. These receptors originate from a woman in her sixties with acute or convalescent COVID-19. The CDR3 runs from the conserved cysteine through the conserved F or W. The D gene is left open where the match is weak. Some rows have no size entry. The others give once, few or many, or a class for an expanded clone.

v_gene	j_gene	d_gene	abundance	CDR3nt	CDR3aa
TRBV7-9	TRBJ1-2	.	.	TGTGTCACAGGGCCACGGTATGGCTACACCTTC	CVTGPRYGYTF
TRBV5-6	TRBJ1-1	TRBD1	.	TGTGCCAGCAGCCACCGACAGGGGAGGGGGAACACTGAAGCTTTCTTT	CASSHRQGRGNTEAFF
TRBV6-2/TRBV6-3	TRBJ2-3	TRBD2	.	TGTGCCAGCAGCCCGACTGCGGGGGCAGATACGCAGTATTTT	CASSPTAGADTQYF
TRBV24-1	TRBJ2-2	TRBD2	once	TGTGCCACCAGTGATGTAGCGGGACCCGGGGAGCTGTTTTTT	CATSDVAGPGELFF
TRBV4-2	TRBJ1-6	TRBD1	.	TGTGCCAGCAGACTATTGACGGGACAGGGGGCTGGCTTCCGTAATTCACCCCTCCACTTT	CASRLLTGQGAGFRNSPLHF
TRBV7-9	TRBJ2-5	TRBD1	few	TGTGCCAGCAGCCGGGACTGGGACAGGGGGCAAGAGACCCAGTACTTC	CASSRDWDRGQETQYF
TRBV2	TRBJ1-1	.	.	TGTGCCAGCAGTGTCGCAGGGAAAACTGAAGCTTTCTTT	CASSVAGKTEAFF
TRBV5-4	TRBJ2-7	.	.	TGTGCCAGCAGCTCAGGCGGCAGGGACTCCTACGAGCAGTACTTC	CASSSGGRDSYEQYF
TRBV27	TRBJ1-2	.	.	TGTGCCAGCAGTTTAGGGCAGGGGCGTAACTATGGCTACACCTTC	CASSLGQGRNYGYTF
TRBV28	TRBJ2-2	TRBD2	.	TGTGCCAGCAGCCCTAGCGGGCGAGGGAACACCGGGGAGCTGTTTTTT	CASSPSGRGNTGELFF
TRBV7-9	TRBJ2-7	TRBD1	few	TGTGCCAGCAGCCCCGGGACAGGGATGTACGAGCAGTACTTC	CASSPGTGMYEQYF
TRBV5-1	TRBJ2-2	TRBD1	.	TGCGCCAGCAGCCAACAGGGGGTCGGCGGGGAGCTGTTTTTT	CASSQQGVGGELFF
TRBV9	TRBJ2-1	.	.	TGTGCCAGCAGCGTAGGGGGGCTTTATGAGCAGTTCTTC	CASSVGGLYEQFF
TRBV27	TRBJ2-7	TRBD1	.	TGTGCCAGCAGTTTGGGGACAGGGAGTGTGGGGCAGTACTTC	CASSLGTGSVGQYF
TRBV24-1	TRBJ1-1	.	.	TGTGCCACCAGACGGGGGGCTGGCACTGAAGCTTTCTTT	CATRRGAGTEAFF
TRBV15	TRBJ1-2	.	.	TGTGCCACCAGAGCGTCAGGGTCTAACTATGGCTACACCTTC	CATRASGSNYGYTF
TRBV6-5	TRBJ2-3	TRBD1	.	TGTGCCAGCAGAGGGACAGGGACATCGGATACGCAGTATTTT	CASRGTGTSDTQYF
TRBV11-2	TRBJ2-1	.	.	TGTGCCAGCAGCCACTTGGACAGCTCCTACAATGAGCAGTTCTTC	CASSHLDSSYNEQFF
TRBV10-3	TRBJ2-1	.	.	TGTGCCATCAGTGAAGAGGTCGGGGGAGAGCAGTTCTTC	CAISEEVGGEQFF
TRBV7-9	TRBJ1-2	.	.	TGTGCCAGCAGCTTCGGGGACAAACCTAACTATGGCTACACCTTC	CASSFGDKPNYGYTF
TRBV30	TRBJ2-7	.	.	TGTGCCTGGAGTGGTGTGGGTCGCCCTGGGGCCCGAACCTACGAGCAGTACTTC	CAWSGVGRPGARTYEQYF
TRBV19	TRBJ1-5	TRBD1	few	TGTGCCAGTAGTATATCACGGGGGCGCAGGGGGTTTTCTTGGGATCAGCCCCAGCATTTT	CASSISRGRRGFSWDQPQHF
TRBV30	TRBJ1-3	TRBD1	.	TGTGCCTGGAGTGTAATACAGGGGGCTGGAAACACCATATATTTT	CAWSVIQGAGNTIYF
TRBV11-3	TRBJ2-1	.	.	TGTGCCAGCAGCTCTAGCCCAGCGGAGAATGAGCAGTTCTTC	CASSSSPAENEQFF
TRBV6-6	TRBJ2-1	TRBD1	.	TGTGCCAGCAGTTCCGGACAGGGATTCAGCTACAATGAGCAGTTCTTC	CASSSGQGFSYNEQFF
TRBV9	TRBJ1-2	.	.	TGTGCCAGCAGAAGGGGGTTGGCCAGAAACTATGGCTACACCTTC	CASRRGLARNYGYTF
TRBV5-1	TRBJ2-7	TRBD2	.	TGCGCCAGCAGCTTGGAGTCTAGCGGGGACGAGCAGTACTTC	CASSLESSGDEQYF
TRBV24-1	TRBJ2-3	TRBD1	.	TGTGCCACCAGTGACCTCAGGGGGGATACGCAGTATTTT	CATSDLRGDTQYF
TRBV7-2	TRBJ2-7	TRBD2	.	TGTGCCAGCAGCCTAGGACTAGTCTACGAGCAGTACTTC	CASSLGLVYEQYF
TRBV29-1	TRBJ2-4	.	.	TGCAGCGTTGGGGAGACACTAGCCAAAAACATTCAGTACTTC	CSVGETLAKNIQYF
TRBV5-6	TRBJ1-2	.	.	TGTGCCAGCAGCTTGGTCCAGGCCCTGAACTATGGCTACACCTTC	CASSLVQALNYGYTF
TRBV4-1	TRBJ2-5	.	.	TGCGCCAGCAGCCTCCCTAGCGAAGGGACCCAGTACTTC	CASSLPSEGTQYF
TRBV29-1	TRBJ2-7	TRBD1	.	TGCAGCTCGCTCGGGACAGGAGGTAACGAGCAGTACTTC	CSSLGTGGNEQYF
TRBV10-3	TRBJ1-1	TRBD1	once	TGTGCCATCAGTGAGATTCGGACAGGGGACATCATGAACACTGAAGCTTTCTTT	CAISEIRTGDIMNTEAFF
TRBV27	TRBJ1-2	.	.	TGTGCCAGCAGTCCTAGAGGGGGTTATGGCTACACCTTC	CASSPRGGYGYTF
TRBV27	TRBJ2-1	TRBD2	.	TGTGCCAGCAGTTTAGCGCTAGCGGGGGGGTTCTATGAGCAGTTCTTC	CASSLALAGGFYEQFF
TRBV5-5	TRBJ1-5	.	.	TGTGCCAGCAGCGCAGGTGGAATTAGCAATCAGCCCCAGCATTTT	CASSAGGISNQPQHF
TRBV5-1	TRBJ1-2	.	.	TGCGCCAGCAGCTTGGCGAAGGGGTTGAATGGCTACACCTTC	CASSLAKGLNGYTF
TRBV2	TRBJ2-7	TRBD1	.	TGTGCCAGCAGCGGACAGGGCCTCTACGAGCAGTACTTC	CASSGQGLYEQYF
TRBV4-2	TRBJ2-7	.	.	TGTGCCAGCAGCCTCCGCAGGGGCTACGAGCAGTACTTC	CASSLRRGYEQYF
TRBV6-5	TRBJ1-1	TRBD1	.	TGTGCCAGCCTCGACAGGGGCACCACTGAAGCTTTCTTT	CASLDRGTTEAFF
TRBV14	TRBJ1-2	.	few	TGTGCCAGCAGCCTCGAACAGGATAACTATGGCTACACCTTC	CASSLEQDNYGYTF
TRBV30	TRBJ2-7	TRBD2	.	TGTGCCTGGGAGAGAGGCGGGAGTGCCCACGAGCAGTACTTC	CAWERGGSAHEQYF
TRBV7-9	TRBJ2-7	TRBD1	.	TGTGCCAGCAAAGGGACAGGGGGGGAGCAGTACTTC	CASKGTGGEQYF
TRBV7-9	TRBJ2-5	TRBD2	.	TGTGCCAGCGCTGGGACTAGCGGGAGGAAGTACCAAGAGACCCAGTACTTC	CASAGTSGRKYQETQYF
TRBV5-1	TRBJ2-7	TRBD2	.	TGCGCCAGCAGCGAGGGACTAGCGCTTAATTACTACGAGCAGTACTTC	CASSEGLALNYYEQYF
TRBV19	TRBJ2-1	.	.	TGTGCCAGTAGTATCCCACTTCTTAATGAGCAGTTCTTC	CASSIPLLNEQFF
TRBV28	TRBJ1-2	TRBD1	.	TGTGCCAGCAGCCCCGGGACAGGGTGGGATGGCTACACCTTC	CASSPGTGWDGYTF
TRBV2	TRBJ1-2	.	few	TGTGCCAGCAGTGAAAACGGACTCTATGGCTACACCTTC	CASSENGLYGYTF
TRBV7-2	TRBJ1-3	TRBD1	.	TGTGCCAGCAGCTGGCGGACAGGGAAGAATTCTGGAAACACCATATATTTT	CASSWRTGKNSGNTIYF
TRBV6-5	TRBJ1-2	.	.	TGTGCCAGATCCGGTCTCGGCTATGGCTACACCTTC	CARSGLGYGYTF
TRBV7-8	TRBJ1-1	TRBD1	.	TGTGCCAGCAGCTCTCCTCGGGACAGGGGGAACACTGAAGCTTTCTTT	CASSSPRDRGNTEAFF
TRBV29-1	TRBJ1-2	TRBD1	few	TGCAGCGCCACAGGGGGCGCTTTTGGCTACACCTTC	CSATGGAFGYTF
TRBV12-3/TRBV12-4	TRBJ1-4	.	.	TGTGCCAGCAGCCGCGGGGCCGAAAAACTGTTTTTT	CASSRGAEKLFF
TRBV5-1	TRBJ2-4	.	.	TGCGCCAGCAGCTTGAACAGGGAAAACATTCAGTACTTC	CASSLNRENIQYF
TRBV25-1	TRBJ1-2	.	.	TGTGCCAGCAGTGATCTCAGGAATGGCTACACCTTC	CASSDLRNGYTF
TRBV19	TRBJ2-2	.	once	TGTGCCAGTATCGGGTGGCCGGACATCACGAACACCGGGGAGCTGTTTTTT	CASIGWPDITNTGELFF
TRBV24-1	TRBJ2-1	TRBD2	.	TGTGCCACCAGTGAGTCCGGGAGGACAACGTACAATGAGCAGTTCTTC	CATSESGRTTYNEQFF
TRBV6-4	TRBJ1-6	.	.	TGTGCCAGCAGTGACTCTGCGAGTTCACCCCTCCACTTT	CASSDSASSPLHF